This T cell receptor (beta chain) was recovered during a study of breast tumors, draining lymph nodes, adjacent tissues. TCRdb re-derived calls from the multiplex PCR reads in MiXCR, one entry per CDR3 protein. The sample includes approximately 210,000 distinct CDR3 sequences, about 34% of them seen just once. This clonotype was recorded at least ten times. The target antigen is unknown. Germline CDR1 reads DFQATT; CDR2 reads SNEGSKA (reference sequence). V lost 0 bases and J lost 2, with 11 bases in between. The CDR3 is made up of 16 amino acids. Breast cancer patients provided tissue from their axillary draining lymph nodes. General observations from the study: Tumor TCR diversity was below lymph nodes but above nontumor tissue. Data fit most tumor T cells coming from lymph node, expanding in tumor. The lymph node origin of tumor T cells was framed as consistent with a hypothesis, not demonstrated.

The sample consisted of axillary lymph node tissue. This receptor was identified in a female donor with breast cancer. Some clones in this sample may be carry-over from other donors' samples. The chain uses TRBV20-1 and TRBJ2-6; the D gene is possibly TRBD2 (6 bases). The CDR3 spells CSARDGGKTGANVLTF. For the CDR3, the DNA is TGCAGTGCTAGAGATGGGGGGAAAACTGGGGCCAACGTCCTGACTTTC.